These 15 T cell receptor beta chains originate from one sample sequenced in a study of blood T cell repertoires in COVID-19. The table came from immunoSEQ multiplex PCR; TCRdb's copy has only in-frame clones and leaves some out. Among under 200,000 clones, roughly 84% were seen once, and the ten largest hold 3% to 3.5%. Sequencing was performed on PBMCs or T cells enriched from blood (not recorded which). The origin of the receptors is a young woman who had been exposed to COVID-19.

The rearrangement joins TRBV7-6 to TRBJ1-5; D ambiguous. V lost 1 base, J lost 2 bases, and 6 bases lay in between. CDR3 size: 14 residues. Germline-derived CDR1 and CDR2 are SGHVS and FNYEAQ. The CDR3 DNA follows: TGTGCCAGCAGCTTAGATATAGGCAATCAGCCCCAGCATTTT. This translates into CASSLDIGNQPQHF.

This chain connects TRBV7-9 to TRBJ1-4, with 9 nucleotides matching TRBD1. V lost 4 bases, J lost 6 bases, and 6 bases stayed unmatched. CDR3 length: 15 amino acids. The V gene's germline CDR1 is SEHNR and CDR2 FQNEAQ (reference sequence). CDR3 region: CASSSGRDRDEKLFF. The CDR3 DNA sequence: TGTGCCAGCAGCTCCGGGAGGGACAGGGATGAAAAACTGTTTTTT.

The rearrangement links TRBV6-2 or TRBV6-3 to TRBJ2-1; D uncertain. Germline V gene data show CDR1 as MNHEY and CDR2 as SVGEGT. The CDR3 has 13 amino acids. The V end lost 5 bases, the J end lost 9 bases, and 14 bases lay between the germline ends. CDR3 region: CASSPLSHGEQFF. The CDR3 nucleotides are TGTGCCAGCAGTCCCTTGAGCCATGGTGAGCAGTTCTTC.

This chain joins TRBV11-1 and TRBJ1-1; no clear D. CDR3 length: 13 residues. In germline, CDR1 is SGHAT, CDR2 FQDESV (reference sequence). V lost 1 base and J 8 bases, leaving 11 bases between the germline ends. CDR3 bases: TGTGCCAGCAGCTTAGACCCTTCGGGGGAAGCTTTCTTT. Translating it yields CASSLDPSGEAFF.

This clone has only a few counts. The rearrangement joins TRBV7-9 to TRBJ2-5; D is undetermined. The ends were cut back, 8 bases at V and 5 bases at J, with 9 bases in the middle. The CDR3 loop spans 11 amino acids. Germline V gene sequence: CDR1 SEHNR, CDR2 FQNEAQ (reference sequence). The CDR3 sequence is CASYTTETQYF. The CDR3 DNA is TGTGCCAGCTATACTACTGAGACCCAGTACTTC.

The chain employs TRBV18 and TRBJ2-7; D gene unclear. CDR1 KGHSH and CDR2 LQKENI come from the germline V gene. The CDR3 consists of 14 residues. Trimming took 2 bases from V and 4 from J, leaving 12 bases between them. CDR3 DNA: TGTGCCAGCTCACCAAATGATAGTCGGTACGAGCAGTACTTC. Translated, it gives CASSPNDSRYEQYF.

This clone has only a few counts. The rearrangement joins TRBV7-2 to TRBJ2-3; TRBD2 aligns across 8 bases. The germline V gene has CDR1 SGHTA and CDR2 FQGNSA. The CDR3 spans 18 residues. J gave up 0 bases and V 1 base, and 9 bases lay outside the gene matches. In DNA form, the CDR3 reads TGTGCCAGCAGCTTAGGAAGCCGCGGGGGGCCAAGCACAGATACGCAGTATTTT. It is translated as CASSLGSRGGPSTDTQYF.

V and J are TRBV9 and TRBJ1-1; 7 nucleotides align to TRBD1. Trimming took 3 bases from V and 5 from J; bases not matched to a gene: 10. Germline V gene sequence: CDR1 SGDLS, CDR2 YYNGEE. This CDR3 is built from 15 residues. The CDR3 here is CASSDRTGEGTEAFF. The CDR3 DNA reads as TGTGCCAGCAGCGATCGGACAGGCGAGGGGACTGAAGCTTTCTTT.

The V gene is TRBV5-1, the J gene TRBJ1-1; TRBD1 is a possible D gene (5 bases). Trimming left V 0 bases short and J 5 bases short, with 11 bases between. Germline-derived CDR1 and CDR2 are SGHRS and YFSETQ. There are 14 residues in the CDR3. The CDR3 protein is CASSLVGARTEAFF. The CDR3 DNA reads as TGCGCCAGCAGCTTGGTTGGGGCTCGGACTGAAGCTTTCTTT.

A single count supports this clone. The chain employs TRBV9 and TRBJ1-6, with a possible D match to TRBD1 (5 bases). The ends were cut back, 0 bases at V and 8 bases at J, with 15 bases in the middle. CDR3 length equals 16 residues. The germline gives CDR1 SGDLS, CDR2 YYNGEE. Here the CDR3 reads CASSVGAGPGDSPLHF. CDR3 DNA sequence: TGTGCCAGCAGCGTAGGGGCAGGGCCGGGGGATTCACCCCTCCACTTT.

Here the CDR3 reads CASSKGLAGGETQYF. The DNA for the CDR3 is TGTGCCAGCAGTAAGGGACTAGCGGGGGGGGAGACCCAGTACTTC. The genes are TRBV6-5 and TRBJ2-5; 16 bases map to TRBD2. There are 15 residues in the CDR3. The germline V gene has CDR1 MNHEY and CDR2 SVGAGI. V shed 5 bases, J shed 5 bases, and the junction held 2 bases outside the gene matches.

This clone has only a few counts. The chain uses TRBV9 and TRBJ1-2; 9 bases are a match to TRBD1. This CDR3 is built from 15 residues. Trimming at V came to 3 bases and at J to 8 bases, leaving 11 bases not matched to a gene. Per the germline V gene, CDR1 is SGDLS and CDR2 is YYNGEE. The CDR3 loop reads CASSATGGGVRGYTF. In DNA, the CDR3 is TGTGCCAGCAGCGCCACAGGGGGCGGTGTGAGAGGCTACACCTTC.

The chain is built from TRBV3-1 (or the pseudogene TRBV3-2) and TRBJ2-2, with unresolved D. The CDR3 sequence is 15 residues long. V was clipped by 2 bases and J by 3 bases, with 10 bases between them. Germline CDR1 is LGHDT and CDR2 is YNNKEL (reference sequence). This chain's CDR3 is CASSQIAAYTGELFF. The CDR3 DNA is TGTGCCAGCAGCCAAATAGCAGCCTACACCGGGGAGCTGTTTTTT.

The V gene is TRBV5-4, the J gene TRBJ1-6; D remains unclear. This CDR3 comprises 16 residues. In germline, CDR1 is SGHNT, CDR2 YYREEE (reference sequence). V was shortened by 4 bases and J by 8 bases, with 19 bases between the two germline ends. CDR3 loop: CASSPNPGSEDSPLHF. The CDR3 region has the DNA TGTGCCAGCAGCCCGAATCCCGGGAGTGAGGATTCACCCCTCCACTTT.

V gene TRBV7-6 combines with J gene TRBJ1-2; 10 bases agree with TRBD1. CDR1 and CDR2 (germline): SGHVS, FNYEAQ. V was pared by 8 bases and J by 8 bases, with 5 bases of the junction left unmatched. The CDR3 runs 12 residues. As DNA, the CDR3 is TGTGCCAGCGGGGACAGGGGACGGGGCTACACCTTC. It is translated as CASGDRGRGYTF.